This is a list of T cell receptor beta chains from one sample in a study of blood T cells in healthy people across ages. MiXCR, run by TCRdb on the 5' RACE reads, gives a single entry per CDR3 protein. The sample lists about 1,400,000 distinct CDR3 sequences, 42% occurring once. Sequencing input: blood. The receptors come from a woman under 30 in good health. The conserved cysteine and the conserved F or W are not part of the CDR3 here.

v_call: TRBV27; j_call: TRBJ2-7; cdr3_aa: ASSPQGNRGSYEQY
v_call: TRBV11-2; j_call: TRBJ2-5; cdr3_aa: ASSLGFGYQETQY
v_call: TRBV29-1; j_call: TRBJ2-4; cdr3_aa: SVEDIRAYGENIQY
v_call: TRBV5-1; j_call: TRBJ2-1; cdr3_aa: ASSLGTSGVSYNEQF
v_call: TRBV11-1; j_call: TRBJ2-1; cdr3_aa: AITRPQNNEQF
v_call: TRBV6-5; j_call: TRBJ2-1; cdr3_aa: ASSLWLVERETSYNEQF
v_call: TRBV10-1; j_call: TRBJ2-1; cdr3_aa: ASSELDSPGYEQF
v_call: TRBV5-4; j_call: .; cdr3_aa: AIRAPGKREQY
v_call: TRBV6-4; j_call: TRBJ2-3; cdr3_aa: ASSDPGGKADTQY
v_call: TRBV6-5; j_call: TRBJ1-1; cdr3_aa: ASGPLTEAF
v_call: TRBV5-1; j_call: TRBJ2-1; cdr3_aa: ASSSGTYNEQF
v_call: TRBV6-2/TRBV6-3; j_call: TRBJ2-2; cdr3_aa: ASTNSGGSSYTGELF
v_call: TRBV9; j_call: TRBJ2-3; cdr3_aa: ASSVGKFSTDTQY
v_call: TRBV29-1; j_call: TRBJ2-7; cdr3_aa: SVLGGTTYNEQY
v_call: TRBV10-3; j_call: TRBJ2-2; cdr3_aa: AISEIQGNTGELF
v_call: TRBV5-6; j_call: TRBJ2-3; cdr3_aa: ASSLKPTDTQY
v_call: TRBV24-1; j_call: TRBJ1-2; cdr3_aa: ATSDFGQGSDGYT
v_call: TRBV7-9; j_call: .; cdr3_aa: ASSLDVTPPYEQY
v_call: TRBV6-6; j_call: TRBJ1-1; cdr3_aa: ASSSPESNTEAF
v_call: TRBV20-1; j_call: TRBJ2-7; cdr3_aa: SARDRRAGGSYEQY
v_call: TRBV3-1; j_call: TRBJ2-7; cdr3_aa: ASSQVASGAYEQY
v_call: TRBV7-2; j_call: .; cdr3_aa: ASSLELAAGTQY
v_call: TRBV5-4; j_call: TRBJ2-6; cdr3_aa: ASSLQGKSGANVLT
v_call: TRBV15; j_call: TRBJ2-7; cdr3_aa: ATSSGRGRDEQY
v_call: TRBV7-9; j_call: TRBJ2-1; cdr3_aa: ASSLVTSGRGNNEQF
v_call: TRBV20-1; j_call: TRBJ2-1; cdr3_aa: SAMSGGLDEQF
v_call: TRBV12-3/TRBV12-4; j_call: TRBJ1-1; cdr3_aa: ASSPREDTEAF
v_call: TRBV10-3; j_call: TRBJ2-1; cdr3_aa: AISGTGGSNEQF
v_call: TRBV10-3; j_call: TRBJ2-1; cdr3_aa: AIKGDRGGNEQF
v_call: TRBV12-3/TRBV12-4; j_call: TRBJ2-2; cdr3_aa: ASSLAVGLGNTGELF
v_call: TRBV29-1; j_call: TRBJ1-5; cdr3_aa: SVEVAAGNQPQH
v_call: TRBV3-1; j_call: TRBJ2-1; cdr3_aa: ASTYLAGRHEQF
v_call: TRBV2; j_call: TRBJ1-6; cdr3_aa: ASATGGNISPLH
v_call: TRBV7-2; j_call: TRBJ1-6; cdr3_aa: ASSLVGTGGQTLH
v_call: TRBV5-4; j_call: TRBJ2-3; cdr3_aa: ASTDRGDQDTQY
v_call: TRBV20-1; j_call: TRBJ2-7; cdr3_aa: SAADRPSSYEQY
v_call: TRBV5-1; j_call: TRBJ2-7; cdr3_aa: ASSLAGTSSSYEQY
v_call: TRBV6-2/TRBV6-3; j_call: TRBJ1-2; cdr3_aa: ANSSPGYT
v_call: TRBV6-5; j_call: TRBJ2-3; cdr3_aa: ASRSGLPVDTQY
v_call: TRBV20-1; j_call: TRBJ1-2; cdr3_aa: SATQPTGGHYGYT
v_call: TRBV2; j_call: TRBJ2-1; cdr3_aa: ASTAGGTSYNEQF
v_call: TRBV4-2; j_call: TRBJ2-7; cdr3_aa: ASSPDGDEQY
v_call: TRBV11-2; j_call: TRBJ2-5; cdr3_aa: ASSATGTQETQY
v_call: TRBV2; j_call: TRBJ2-7; cdr3_aa: ASSGRHTYEQY
v_call: TRBV21-1; j_call: TRBJ1-4; cdr3_aa: ASSKGSRSPTVKEKLF
v_call: TRBV13; j_call: TRBJ1-6; cdr3_aa: ASSSGQNNSPLH
v_call: TRBV10-3; j_call: TRBJ1-1; cdr3_aa: AISVGTVNTEAF
v_call: TRBV5-5; j_call: TRBJ2-4; cdr3_aa: ASSSTENIQY
v_call: TRBV7-2; j_call: TRBJ1-1; cdr3_aa: ASSGPGTGGTEAF
v_call: TRBV11-2; j_call: TRBJ2-6; cdr3_aa: ASSYLKGFGANVLT
v_call: TRBV4-2; j_call: TRBJ2-4; cdr3_aa: AGSHEDIQY
v_call: TRBV9; j_call: TRBJ2-1; cdr3_aa: ASSDTSGRVQF
v_call: TRBV24-1; j_call: TRBJ2-3; cdr3_aa: ATSEPGLTDTQY
v_call: TRBV7-6; j_call: TRBJ1-3; cdr3_aa: ASSGPGQGDTIY